One T cell receptor (beta chain) is described in this entry. The antigen is not known. This entry comes from a study of cytomegalovirus exposure and HLA in healthy donors. On the study more broadly: Previous work identified 100 million or so unique TCR beta sequences from some 170 million T cells. Study-wide results and caveats: Most of the TCR beta V segments (in an earlier analysis) were productive either about 87% or about 30% of the time. Overall, roughly 170 TCR beta chains were annotated as cytomegalovirus-associated.

V lost 6 bases, J lost 1 base, and 5 bases stayed unmatched. Germline assignment: CDR1 MDHEN and CDR2 SYDVKM. This CDR3 has 15 residues. The PCR employed 60 Vbeta primers together with 13 Jbeta primers. Generated by immunoSEQ multiplex PCR, the TCRdb table keeps only in-frame clones and is missing some. The sample consists of some 250,000 clones, about 80% of them appearing once. Though probably carrying unrecorded immune exposures, donors were nominally healthy at sampling. Sequences were obtained from PBMCs. This receptor was taken from a woman between 35 and 50 years old in good health and CMV-seropositive. This chain uses TRBV28 with TRBJ2-4; 8 bases map to TRBD1. The CDR3 DNA sequence: TGTGCCAGCAGCGACCAGGGGGCCGCCAAAAACATTCAGTACTTC. Its protein product is CASSDQGAAKNIQYF.